This T cell receptor (beta chain) comes out of a study of T cell responses to AZD1222 COVID-19 vaccine. In the case of this clone: Its target is not known.

Analysis merged second doses at about 4 or about 12 weeks. Profiling relied on immunoSEQ multiplex PCR, and the TCRdb table lists in-frame clones only, not all of them. The table has about 270,000 clones, approximately 94% seen once. Whole-study findings and limits: Across the whole spike, CD4 TCRs peaked at regions 160-218 and 743-854. In a largely white British group with more females than males, clonal diversity was possibly underestimated.

The CDR3 is 14 amino acids. The germline V gene has CDR1 MDHEN and CDR2 SYDVKM. J gave up 6 bases and V 7 bases, and 9 bases lay outside the gene matches. The specimen comprised peripheral blood, sampled 28 days after the second AZD1222 dose. The chain carries TRBV28 and TRBJ1-2, with TRBD1 matching 9 bases. The receptor was isolated from an adult who received the AZD1222 COVID-19 vaccine. In DNA, the CDR3 is TGTGCCAGCACCTTAGGGGACAGGGTTCATGGCTACACCTTC. Translation gives CASTLGDRVHGYTF.